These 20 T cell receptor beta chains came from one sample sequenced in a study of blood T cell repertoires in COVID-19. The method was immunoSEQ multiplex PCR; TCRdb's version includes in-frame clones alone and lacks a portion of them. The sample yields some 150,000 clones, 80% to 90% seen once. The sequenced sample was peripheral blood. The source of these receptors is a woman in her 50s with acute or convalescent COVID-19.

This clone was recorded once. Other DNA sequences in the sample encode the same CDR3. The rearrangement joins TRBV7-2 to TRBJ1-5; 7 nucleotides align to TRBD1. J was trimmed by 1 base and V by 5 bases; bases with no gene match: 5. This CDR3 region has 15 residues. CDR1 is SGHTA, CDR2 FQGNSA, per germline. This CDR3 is CASSPKTGSNQPQHF. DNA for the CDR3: TGTGCCAGCAGCCCAAAGACAGGGAGCAATCAGCCCCAGCATTTT.

In DNA, the CDR3 is TGTGCCAGTAGTATACGCCAGGCTGGAAACACCATATATTTT. Translation gives CASSIRQAGNTIYF. V is TRBV19 and J is TRBJ1-3; no reliable D call. The ends were cut back, 2 bases at V and 2 bases at J, with 7 bases in the middle. This CDR3 contains 14 residues. Germline V gene data show CDR1 as LNHDA and CDR2 as SQIVND (reference sequence).

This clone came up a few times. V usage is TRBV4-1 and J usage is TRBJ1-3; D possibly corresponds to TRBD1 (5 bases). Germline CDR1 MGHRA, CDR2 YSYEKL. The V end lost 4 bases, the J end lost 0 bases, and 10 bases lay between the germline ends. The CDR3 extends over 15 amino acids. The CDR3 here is CASSPRGLSGNTIYF. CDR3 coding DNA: TGCGCCAGCAGCCCTAGGGGCCTCTCTGGAAACACCATATATTTT.

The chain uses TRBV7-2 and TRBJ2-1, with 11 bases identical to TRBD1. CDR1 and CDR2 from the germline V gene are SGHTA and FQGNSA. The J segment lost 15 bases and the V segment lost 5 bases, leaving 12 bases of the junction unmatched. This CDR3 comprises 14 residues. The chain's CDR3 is CASSGTRTGGPWFF. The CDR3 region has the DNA TGTGCCAGCAGCGGCACTCGGACAGGGGGCCCCTGGTTCTTC.

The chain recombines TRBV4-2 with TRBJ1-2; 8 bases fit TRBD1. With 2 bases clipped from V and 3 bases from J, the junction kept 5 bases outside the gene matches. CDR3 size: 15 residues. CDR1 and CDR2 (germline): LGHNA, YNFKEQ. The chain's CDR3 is CASSQLAGGDYGYTF. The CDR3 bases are TGTGCCAGCAGCCAATTGGCAGGGGGCGACTATGGCTACACCTTC.

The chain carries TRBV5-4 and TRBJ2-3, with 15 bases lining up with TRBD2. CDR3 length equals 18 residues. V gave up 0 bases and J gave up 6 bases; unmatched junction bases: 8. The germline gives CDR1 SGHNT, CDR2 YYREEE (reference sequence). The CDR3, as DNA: TGTGCCAGCAGCTTGGCTCTGGCCGGGACTAGCGGGAGGGATACGCAGTATTTT. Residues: CASSLALAGTSGRDTQYF.

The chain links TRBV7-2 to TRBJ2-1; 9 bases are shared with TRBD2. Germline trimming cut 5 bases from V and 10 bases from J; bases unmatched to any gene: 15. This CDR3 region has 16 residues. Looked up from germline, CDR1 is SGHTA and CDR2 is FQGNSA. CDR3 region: CASSALAGGAGLEQFF. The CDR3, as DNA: TGTGCCAGCAGCGCCCTGGCGGGGGGGGCGGGCTTAGAGCAGTTCTTC.

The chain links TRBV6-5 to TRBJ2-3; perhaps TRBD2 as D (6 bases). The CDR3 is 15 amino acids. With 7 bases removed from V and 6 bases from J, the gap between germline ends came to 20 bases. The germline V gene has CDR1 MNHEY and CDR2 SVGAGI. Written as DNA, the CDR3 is TGTGCCAGCAAAAAGGGAGGACTGACGGTGGATACGCAGTATTTT. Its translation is CASKKGGLTVDTQYF.

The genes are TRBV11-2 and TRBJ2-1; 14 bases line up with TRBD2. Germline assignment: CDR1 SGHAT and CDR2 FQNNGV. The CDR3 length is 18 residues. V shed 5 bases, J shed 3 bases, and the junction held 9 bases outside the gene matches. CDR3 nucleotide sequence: TGTGCCAGCAGCCAAATAGGGACTAGCGGGGGAATCTACAATGAGCAGTTCTTC. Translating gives CASSQIGTSGGIYNEQFF. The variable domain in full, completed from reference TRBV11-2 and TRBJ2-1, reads EAGVAQSPRYKIIEKRQSVAFWCNPISGHATLYWYQQILGQGPKLLIQFQNNGVVDDSQLPKDRFSAERLKGVDSTLKIQPAKLEDSAVYLCASSQIGTSGGIYNEQFFGPGTRLTVL.

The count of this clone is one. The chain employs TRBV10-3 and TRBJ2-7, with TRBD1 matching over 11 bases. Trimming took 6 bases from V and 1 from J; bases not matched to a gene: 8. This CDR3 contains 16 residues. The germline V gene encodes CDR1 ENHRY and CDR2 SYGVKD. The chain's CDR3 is CAIRDRGPGSSYEQYF. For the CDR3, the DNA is TGTGCCATCAGGGACAGGGGGCCCGGCTCGTCCTACGAGCAGTACTTC.

CDR3 sequence reads: CASSQGAWTGRETQYF. CDR3 bases: TGTGCCAGCAGCCAAGGGGCCTGGACAGGGCGAGAGACCCAGTACTTC. The chain has TRBV7-2 and TRBJ2-5; 8 bases match TRBD1. CDR3 length: 16 residues. J lost 4 bases, V lost 5 bases, and 12 bases had no gene match. The germline V gene encodes CDR1 SGHTA and CDR2 FQGNSA.

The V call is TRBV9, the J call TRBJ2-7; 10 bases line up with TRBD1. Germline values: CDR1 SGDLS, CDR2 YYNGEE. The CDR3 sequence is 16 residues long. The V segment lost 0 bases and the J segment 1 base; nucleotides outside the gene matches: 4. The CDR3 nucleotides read TGTGCCAGCAGCGTAGGTCTGGGACAGGGGTCCTACGAGCAGTACTTC. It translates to CASSVGLGQGSYEQYF.

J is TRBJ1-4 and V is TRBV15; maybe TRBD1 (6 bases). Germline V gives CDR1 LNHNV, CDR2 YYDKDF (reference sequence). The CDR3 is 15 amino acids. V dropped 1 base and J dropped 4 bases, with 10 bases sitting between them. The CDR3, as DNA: TGTGCCACCAGCAGAGCTCAGGGGAATAATGAAAAACTGTTTTTT. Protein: CATSRAQGNNEKLFF.

The CDR3 reads CASSQDPRPGETQYF. In DNA, the CDR3 is TGCGCCAGCAGCCAAGATCCGAGGCCAGGGGAGACCCAGTACTTC. This chain joins TRBV4-3 and TRBJ2-5; D is possibly TRBD1 (5 bases). The CDR3 totals 15 residues. V lost 0 bases to trimming and J lost 5 bases, with 13 bases between them. CDR1 is LGHNA and CDR2 is YSLEER in the germline V gene.

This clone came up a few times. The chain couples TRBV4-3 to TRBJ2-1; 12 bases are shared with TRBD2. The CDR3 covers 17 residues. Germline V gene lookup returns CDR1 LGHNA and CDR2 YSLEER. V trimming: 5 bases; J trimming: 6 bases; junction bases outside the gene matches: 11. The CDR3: CASSYGLAGGPFNEQFF. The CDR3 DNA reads TGCGCCAGCAGCTATGGTCTAGCGGGAGGGCCCTTCAATGAGCAGTTCTTC.

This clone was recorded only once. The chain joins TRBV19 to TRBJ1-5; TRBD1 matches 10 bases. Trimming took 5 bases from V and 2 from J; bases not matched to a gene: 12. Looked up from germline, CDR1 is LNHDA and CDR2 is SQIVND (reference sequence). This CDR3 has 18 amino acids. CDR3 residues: CASSLYRGQGKGNQPQHF. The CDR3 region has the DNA TGTGCCAGTAGTCTCTATAGGGGACAGGGGAAGGGCAATCAGCCCCAGCATTTT.

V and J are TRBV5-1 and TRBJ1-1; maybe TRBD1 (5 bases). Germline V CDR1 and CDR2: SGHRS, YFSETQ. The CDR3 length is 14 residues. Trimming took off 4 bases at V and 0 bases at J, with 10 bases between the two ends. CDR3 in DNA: TGCGCCAGCAGCCCCCGGGACTTGAACACTGAAGCTTTCTTT. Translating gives CASSPRDLNTEAFF. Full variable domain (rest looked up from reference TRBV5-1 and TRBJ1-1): KAGVTQTPRYLIKTRGQQVTLSCSPISGHRSVSWYQQTPGQGLQFLFEYFSETQRNKGNFPGRFSGRQFSNSRSEMNVSTLELGDSALYLCASSPRDLNTEAFFGQGTRLTVV.

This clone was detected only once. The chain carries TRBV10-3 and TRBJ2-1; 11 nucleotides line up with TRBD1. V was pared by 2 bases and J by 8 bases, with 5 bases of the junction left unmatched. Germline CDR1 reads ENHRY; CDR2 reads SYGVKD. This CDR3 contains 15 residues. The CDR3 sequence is CAISEGGTGGHEQFF. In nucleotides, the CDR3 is TGTGCCATCAGTGAGGGAGGGACAGGGGGTCATGAGCAGTTCTTC.

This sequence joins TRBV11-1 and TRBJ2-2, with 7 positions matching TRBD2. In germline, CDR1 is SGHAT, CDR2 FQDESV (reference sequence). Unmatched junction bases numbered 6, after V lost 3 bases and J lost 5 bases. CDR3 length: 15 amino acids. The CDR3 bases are TGTGCCAGCAGCTTTAATCCGGGAGGAACCGGGGAGCTGTTTTTT. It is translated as CASSFNPGGTGELFF.

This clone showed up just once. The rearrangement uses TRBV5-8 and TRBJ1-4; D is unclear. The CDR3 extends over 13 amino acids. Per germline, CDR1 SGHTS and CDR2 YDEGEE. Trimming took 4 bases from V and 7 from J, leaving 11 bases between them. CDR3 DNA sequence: TGTGCCAGCAGCATGATTCGGGGTGAAAAACTGTTTTTT. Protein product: CASSMIRGEKLFF. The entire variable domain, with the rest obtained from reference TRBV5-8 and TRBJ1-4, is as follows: EAGVTQSPTHLIKTRGQQATLRCSPISGHTSVYWYQQALGLGLQFLLWYDEGEERNRGNFPPRFSGRQFPNYSSELNVNALELEDSALYLCASSMIRGEKLFFGSGTQLSVL.